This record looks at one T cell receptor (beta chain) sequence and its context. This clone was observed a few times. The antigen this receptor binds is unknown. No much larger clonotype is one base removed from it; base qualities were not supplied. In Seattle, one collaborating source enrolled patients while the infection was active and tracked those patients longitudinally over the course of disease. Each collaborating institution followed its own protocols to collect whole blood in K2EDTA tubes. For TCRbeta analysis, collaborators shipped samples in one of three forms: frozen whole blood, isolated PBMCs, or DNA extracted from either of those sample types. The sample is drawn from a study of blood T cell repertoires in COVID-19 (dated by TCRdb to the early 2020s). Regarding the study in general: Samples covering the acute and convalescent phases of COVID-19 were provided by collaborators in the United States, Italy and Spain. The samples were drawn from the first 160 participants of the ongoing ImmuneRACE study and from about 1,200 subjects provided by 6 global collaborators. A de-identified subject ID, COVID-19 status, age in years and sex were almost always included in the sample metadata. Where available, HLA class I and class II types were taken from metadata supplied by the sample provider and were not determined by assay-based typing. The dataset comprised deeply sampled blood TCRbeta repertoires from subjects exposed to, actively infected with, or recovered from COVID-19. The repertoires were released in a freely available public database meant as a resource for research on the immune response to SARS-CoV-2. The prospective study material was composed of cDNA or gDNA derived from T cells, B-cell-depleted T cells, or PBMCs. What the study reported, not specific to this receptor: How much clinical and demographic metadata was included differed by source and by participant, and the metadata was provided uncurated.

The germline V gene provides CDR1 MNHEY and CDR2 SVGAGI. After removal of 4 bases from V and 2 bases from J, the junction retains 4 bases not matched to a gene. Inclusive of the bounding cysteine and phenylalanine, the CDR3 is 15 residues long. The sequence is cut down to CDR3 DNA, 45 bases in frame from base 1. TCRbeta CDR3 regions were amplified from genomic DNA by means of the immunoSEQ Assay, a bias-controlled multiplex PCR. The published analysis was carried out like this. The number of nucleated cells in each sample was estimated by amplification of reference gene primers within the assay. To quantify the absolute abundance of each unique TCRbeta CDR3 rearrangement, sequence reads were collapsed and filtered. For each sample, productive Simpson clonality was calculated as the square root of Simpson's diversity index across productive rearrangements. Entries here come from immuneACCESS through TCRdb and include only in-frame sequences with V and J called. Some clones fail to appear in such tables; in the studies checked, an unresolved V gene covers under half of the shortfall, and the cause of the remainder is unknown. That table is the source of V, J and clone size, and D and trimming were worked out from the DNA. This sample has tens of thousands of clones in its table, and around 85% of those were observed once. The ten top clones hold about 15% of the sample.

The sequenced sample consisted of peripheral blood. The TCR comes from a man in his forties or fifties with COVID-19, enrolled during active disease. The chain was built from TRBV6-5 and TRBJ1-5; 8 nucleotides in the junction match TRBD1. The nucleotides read TGTGCCAGCAGTTCGACAGGGGATGGCAATCAGCCCCAGCATTTT. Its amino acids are CASSSTGDGNQPQHF.